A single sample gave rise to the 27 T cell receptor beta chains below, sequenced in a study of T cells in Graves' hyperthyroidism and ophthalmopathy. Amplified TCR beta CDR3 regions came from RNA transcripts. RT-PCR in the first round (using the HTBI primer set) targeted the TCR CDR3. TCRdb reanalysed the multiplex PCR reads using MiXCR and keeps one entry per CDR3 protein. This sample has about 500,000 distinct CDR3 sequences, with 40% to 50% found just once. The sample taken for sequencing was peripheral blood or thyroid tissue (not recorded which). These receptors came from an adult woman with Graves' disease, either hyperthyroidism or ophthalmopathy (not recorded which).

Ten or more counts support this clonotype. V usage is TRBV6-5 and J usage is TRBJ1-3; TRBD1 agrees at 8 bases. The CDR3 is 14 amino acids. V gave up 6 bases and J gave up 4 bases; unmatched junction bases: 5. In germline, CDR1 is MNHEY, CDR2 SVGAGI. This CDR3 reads CASRNRDRGNTIYF. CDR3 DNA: TGTGCCAGCAGGAACCGGGACAGGGGAAACACCATATATTTT.

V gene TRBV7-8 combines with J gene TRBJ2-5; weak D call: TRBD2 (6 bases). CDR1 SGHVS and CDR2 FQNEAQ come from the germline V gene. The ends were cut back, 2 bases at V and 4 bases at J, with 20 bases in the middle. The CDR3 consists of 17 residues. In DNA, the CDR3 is TGTGCCAGCAGCTTAAGCCTCCTGGGAGCGGGTGCAGAGACCCAGTACTTC. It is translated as CASSLSLLGAGAETQYF.

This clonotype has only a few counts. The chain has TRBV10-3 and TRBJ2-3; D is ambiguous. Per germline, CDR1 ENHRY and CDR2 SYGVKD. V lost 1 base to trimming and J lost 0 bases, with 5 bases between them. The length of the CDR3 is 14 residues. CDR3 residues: CAISEYGSTDTQYF. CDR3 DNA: TGTGCCATCAGTGAGTACGGTAGCACAGATACGCAGTATTTT.

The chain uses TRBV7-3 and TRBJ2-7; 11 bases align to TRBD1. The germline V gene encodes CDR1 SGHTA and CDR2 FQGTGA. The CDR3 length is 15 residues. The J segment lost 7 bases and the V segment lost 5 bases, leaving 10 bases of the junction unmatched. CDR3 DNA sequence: TGTGCCAGCAGCCAAGGACAGGGGGCCTACAATGAGCAGTACTTC. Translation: CASSQGQGAYNEQYF.

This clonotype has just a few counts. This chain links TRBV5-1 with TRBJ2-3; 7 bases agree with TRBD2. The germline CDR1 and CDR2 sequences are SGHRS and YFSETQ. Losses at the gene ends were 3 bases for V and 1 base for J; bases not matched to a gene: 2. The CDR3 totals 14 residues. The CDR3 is CASSWGGGTDTQYF. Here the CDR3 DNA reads TGCGCCAGCAGCTGGGGGGGAGGCACAGATACGCAGTATTTT.

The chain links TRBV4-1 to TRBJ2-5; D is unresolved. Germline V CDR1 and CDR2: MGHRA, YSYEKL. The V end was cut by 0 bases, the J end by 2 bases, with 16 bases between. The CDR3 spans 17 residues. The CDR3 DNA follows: TGCGCCAGCAGCCAAGATCGGTCCAGCCTAAATCAAGAGACCCAGTACTTC. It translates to CASSQDRSSLNQETQYF.

The CDR3 spells CATSDSLTGYTF. CDR3 in DNA: TGTGCCACCAGTGATTCCCTCACAGGCTACACCTTC. This chain connects TRBV24-1 to TRBJ1-2; D is unclear. Trimming shortened V by 2 bases and J by 8 bases, and 8 bases separated the two germline ends. CDR1 KGHDR and CDR2 SFDVKD come from the germline V gene. This CDR3 spans 12 amino acids.

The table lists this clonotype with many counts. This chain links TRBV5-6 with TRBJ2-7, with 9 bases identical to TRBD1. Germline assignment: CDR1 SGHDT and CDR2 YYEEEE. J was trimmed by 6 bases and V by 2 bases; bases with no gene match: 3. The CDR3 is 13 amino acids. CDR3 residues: CASSFGTGPEQYF. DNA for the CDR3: TGTGCCAGCAGCTTCGGGACAGGGCCCGAGCAGTACTTC.

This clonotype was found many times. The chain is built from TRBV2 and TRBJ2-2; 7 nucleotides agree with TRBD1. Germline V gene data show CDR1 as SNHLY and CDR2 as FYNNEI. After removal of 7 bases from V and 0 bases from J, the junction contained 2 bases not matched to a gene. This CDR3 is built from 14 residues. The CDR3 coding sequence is TGTGCCAGCAAAGGGGGCGCGAACACCGGGGAGCTGTTTTTT. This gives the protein CASKGGANTGELFF.

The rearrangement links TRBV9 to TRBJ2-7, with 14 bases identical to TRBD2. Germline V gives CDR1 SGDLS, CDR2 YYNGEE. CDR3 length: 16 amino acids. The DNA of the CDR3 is TGTGATAATCAGGGGAGGGGGACTAGCGGGAGCTACGAGCAGTACTTC. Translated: CDNQGRGTSGSYEQYF.

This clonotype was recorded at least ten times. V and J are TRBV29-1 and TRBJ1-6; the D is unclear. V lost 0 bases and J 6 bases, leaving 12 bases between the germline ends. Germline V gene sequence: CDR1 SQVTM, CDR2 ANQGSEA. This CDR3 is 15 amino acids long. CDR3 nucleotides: TGCAGCGTTGAAGATCCCGAATGGGCTAATTCACCCCTCCACTTT. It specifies CSVEDPEWANSPLHF.

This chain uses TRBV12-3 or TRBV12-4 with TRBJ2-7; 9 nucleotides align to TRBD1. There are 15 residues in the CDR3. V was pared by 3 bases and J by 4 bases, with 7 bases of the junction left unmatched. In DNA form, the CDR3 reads TGTGCCAGCAGTTTGGGGGACAGGGTGTCTTACGAGCAGTACTTC. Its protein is CASSLGDRVSYEQYF.

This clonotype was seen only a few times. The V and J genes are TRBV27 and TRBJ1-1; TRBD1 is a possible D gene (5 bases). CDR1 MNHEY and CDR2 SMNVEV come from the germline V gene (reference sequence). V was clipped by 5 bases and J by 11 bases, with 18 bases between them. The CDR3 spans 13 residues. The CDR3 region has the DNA TGTGCCAGCAGTCCCAGGGACCTTCGGTCGGCTTTCTTT. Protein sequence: CASSPRDLRSAFF.

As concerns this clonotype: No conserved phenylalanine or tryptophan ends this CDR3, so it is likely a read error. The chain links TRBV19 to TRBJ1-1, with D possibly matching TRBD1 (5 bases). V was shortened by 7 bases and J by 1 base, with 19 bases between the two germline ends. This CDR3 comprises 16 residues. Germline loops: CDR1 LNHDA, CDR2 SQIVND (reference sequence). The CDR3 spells CASNPALRQQNTEAFS. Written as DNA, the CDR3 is TGTGCCAGTAACCCTGCTTTGAGACAGCAGAACACTGAAGCTTTCTCC.

The CDR3 protein is CASSFGRPQYF. Here the CDR3 DNA reads TGTGCCAGCAGTTTCGGGAGACCCCAGTACTTC. The V call is TRBV13, the J call TRBJ2-5; D may be TRBD2 (6 bases). This CDR3 is 11 amino acids long. Trimming removed 6 bases at V and 9 bases at J, with 11 bases between. The germline CDR1 and CDR2 sequences are PRHDT and FYEKMQ (reference sequence).

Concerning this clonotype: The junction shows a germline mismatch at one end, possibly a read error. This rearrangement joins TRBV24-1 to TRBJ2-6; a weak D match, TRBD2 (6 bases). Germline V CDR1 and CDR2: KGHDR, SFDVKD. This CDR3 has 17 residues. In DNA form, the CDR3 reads TGCGCCAGCGGGTATGGGGACCGAACCCCTGGGGCCAACGTCCTGACTTTC. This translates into CASGYGDRTPGANVLTF.

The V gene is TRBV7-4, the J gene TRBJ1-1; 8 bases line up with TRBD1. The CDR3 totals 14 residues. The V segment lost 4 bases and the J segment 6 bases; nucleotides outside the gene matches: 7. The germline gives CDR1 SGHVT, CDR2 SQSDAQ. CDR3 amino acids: CASSWTGRTAEAFF. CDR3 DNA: TGTGCCAGCAGCTGGACAGGGAGAACGGCTGAAGCTTTCTTT. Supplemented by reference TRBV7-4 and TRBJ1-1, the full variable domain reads GAGVSQSPRYKVAKRGRDVALRCDSISGHVTLYWYRQTLGQGSEVLTYSQSDAQRDKSGRPSGRFSAERPERSVSTLKIQRTEQGDSAVYLCASSWTGRTAEAFFGQGTRLTVV.

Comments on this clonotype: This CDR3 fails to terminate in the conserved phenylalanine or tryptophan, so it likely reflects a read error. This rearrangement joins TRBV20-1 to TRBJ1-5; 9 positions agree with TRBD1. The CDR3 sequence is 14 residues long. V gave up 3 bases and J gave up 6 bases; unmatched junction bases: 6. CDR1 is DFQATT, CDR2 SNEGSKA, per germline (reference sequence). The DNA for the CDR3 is TGCAGTGCTAGTGAGGGACAGGGACGTCAGCCCCAGCATGGT. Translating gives CSASEGQGRQPQHG.

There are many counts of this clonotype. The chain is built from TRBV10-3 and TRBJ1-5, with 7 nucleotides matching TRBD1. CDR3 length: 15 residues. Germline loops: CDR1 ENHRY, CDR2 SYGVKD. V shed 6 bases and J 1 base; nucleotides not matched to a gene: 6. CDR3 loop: CAISKDRESNQPQHF. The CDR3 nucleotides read TGTGCCATCAGCAAAGACAGGGAGAGCAATCAGCCCCAGCATTTT.

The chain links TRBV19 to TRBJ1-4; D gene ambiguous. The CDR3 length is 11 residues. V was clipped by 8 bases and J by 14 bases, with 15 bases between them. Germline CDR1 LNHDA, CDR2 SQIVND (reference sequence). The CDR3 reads CASSKGRFLFF. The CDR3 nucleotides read TGTGCCAGTTCCAAAGGGCGATTTCTGTTTTTT.

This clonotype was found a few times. The CDR3, as DNA: TGCAGCGTGCGGGAAAGCAGGCTGTACACTGAAGCTTTCTTT. The encoded protein is CSVRESRLYTEAFF. The chain has TRBV29-1 and TRBJ1-1; D ambiguous. The V gene lost 6 bases and the J gene lost 3 bases, with 17 bases spanning the gap. The CDR3 runs to 14 residues. Germline V gene lookup returns CDR1 SQVTM and CDR2 ANQGSEA.

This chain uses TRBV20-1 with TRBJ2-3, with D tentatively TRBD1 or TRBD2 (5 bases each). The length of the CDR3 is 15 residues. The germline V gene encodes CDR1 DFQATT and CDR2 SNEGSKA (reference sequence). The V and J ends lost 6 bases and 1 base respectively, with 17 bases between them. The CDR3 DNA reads TGCAGTGCCCGAGGGGCTAGCATGGGCACAGATACGCAGTATTTT. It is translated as CSARGASMGTDTQYF.

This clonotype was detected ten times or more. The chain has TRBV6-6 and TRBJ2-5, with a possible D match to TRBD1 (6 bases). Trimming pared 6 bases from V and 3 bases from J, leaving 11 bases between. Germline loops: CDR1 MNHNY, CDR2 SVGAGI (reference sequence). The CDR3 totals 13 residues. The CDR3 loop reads CASSRDKKETQYF. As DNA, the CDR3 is TGTGCCAGCAGCCGGGACAAAAAAGAGACCCAGTACTTC.

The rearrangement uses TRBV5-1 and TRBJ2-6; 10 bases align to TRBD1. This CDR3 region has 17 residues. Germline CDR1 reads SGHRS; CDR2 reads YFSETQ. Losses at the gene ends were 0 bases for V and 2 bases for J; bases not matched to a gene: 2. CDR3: CASSLGQGAAGANVLTF. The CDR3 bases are TGCGCCAGCAGCTTGGGACAGGGGGCAGCTGGGGCCAACGTCCTGACTTTC.

Here the CDR3 DNA reads TGTGCCAGCAGGCTATTCGGGAATCAGCCCCAGCATTTT. This gives the protein CASRLFGNQPQHF. The chain combines TRBV6-2 or TRBV6-3 with TRBJ1-5, with D unclear. CDR3 length equals 13 residues. V was cut by 6 bases and J by 4 bases, with 10 bases left in between. CDR1 is MNHEY and CDR2 is SVGEGT in the germline V gene.

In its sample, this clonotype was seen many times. CDR3 in DNA: TGTGCCAGCATCGGGCTTACCGGGGAGCTGTTTTTT. It translates to CASIGLTGELFF. The rearrangement uses TRBV7-9 and TRBJ2-2; D not certain. The germline CDR1 and CDR2 sequences are SEHNR and FQNEAQ (reference sequence). The CDR3 has 12 amino acids. V was pared by 7 bases and J by 5 bases, with 8 bases between. Full variable domain (rest looked up from reference TRBV7-9 and TRBJ2-2): DTGVSQNPRHKITKRGQNVTFRCDPISEHNRLYWYRQTLGQGPEFLTYFQNEAQLEKSRLLSDRFSAERPKGSFSTLEIQRTEQGDSAMYLCASIGLTGELFFGEGSRLTVL.

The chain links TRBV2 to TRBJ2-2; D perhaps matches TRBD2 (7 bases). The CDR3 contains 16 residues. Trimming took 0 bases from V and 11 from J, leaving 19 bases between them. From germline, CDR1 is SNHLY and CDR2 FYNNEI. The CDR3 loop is CASSEAGRGPFGELFF. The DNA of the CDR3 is TGTGCCAGCAGTGAAGCGGGGCGGGGGCCTTTCGGCGAGCTGTTTTTT.